The present T cell receptor beta chain was sequenced within a study of blood T cell repertoires in COVID-19. Methods used by the authors: Estimation of nucleated cell counts relied on the amplification of reference gene primers. Here immunoSEQ multiplex PCR was the method, and the copy in TCRdb shows in-frame clones only, minus some. Clone size and the V and J calls come from that table; the DNA yielded D and trimming. The sample carries roughly 150,000 clones, over 70% recorded once. The CDR3 sequence is 17 residues long. From germline, CDR1 is MGHRA and CDR2 YSYEKL. The ends were cut back, 0 bases at V and 2 bases at J, with 16 bases in the middle. This clone was seen a few times. Living in 24 US areas, the participants were between about 18 and 100 years of age.

This receptor was taken from a woman in her thirties or forties with acute COVID-19. Source material: PBMCs or T cells enriched from blood (not recorded which). The J gene is TRBJ1-1, the V gene TRBV4-1; D not resolved. In nucleotides, the CDR3 is TGCGCCAGCAGCCAAGAGGCTAGCGGGAGTTTTAACACTGAAGCTTTCTTT. As protein: CASSQEASGSFNTEAFF.